A selection of T cell receptor beta chains follows, all from one sample in a study of cytomegalovirus exposure and HLA in healthy donors. Measured with immunoSEQ multiplex PCR; TCRdb has only the in-frame clones, and not every one. The profile shows about 110,000 clones, roughly 95% of them singletons. The sample taken for sequencing was PBMCs. The origin of the receptors is a woman aged 18-29 years in good health and CMV-seronegative. Each CDR3 is given with its conserved first and last residue. D genes are given only for firm matches. The size entry is marked missing in some rows and otherwise reads once, few, many or a size class.

J | V | D | size | DNA | CDR3
TRBJ2-5 | TRBV7-9 | . | . | TGTGCCAGCAGCTTAGTGCAGCAAGAGACCCAGTACTTC | CASSLVQQETQYF
TRBJ2-2 | TRBV4-2 | TRBD1 | . | TGTGCCAGCAGCCAAGAGCAGGGGGCGAACACCGGGGAGCTGTTTTTT | CASSQEQGANTGELFF
TRBJ2-7 | TRBV5-1 | . | once | TGCGCCAGCAGCTTGTTAGGGGCACACGAGCAGTACTTC | CASSLLGAHEQYF
TRBJ1-1 | TRBV9 | TRBD1 | . | TGTGCCAGCAGCCCCGGGACAGGGGGCCTGGCTTTCTTT | CASSPGTGGLAFF
TRBJ2-7 | TRBV5-4 | TRBD1 | . | TGTGCCAGCAGCTTGATGGGACAGGGCTACGAGCAGTACTTC | CASSLMGQGYEQYF
TRBJ2-3 | TRBV7-3 | TRBD2 | . | TGTGCCAGCAGCTTGACGGGGGGGGAGGCAGATACGCAGTATTTT | CASSLTGGEADTQYF
TRBJ2-2 | TRBV28 | TRBD2 | . | TGTGCCAGCAGTTTACCGGGGGGATGGGTCGGGGAGCTGTTTTTT | CASSLPGGWVGELFF
TRBJ1-4 | TRBV11-2 | . | . | TGTGCCAGCAGCTCATCGTCGGCTAATGAAAAACTGTTTTTT | CASSSSSANEKLFF
TRBJ2-7 | TRBV7-9 | . | . | TGTGCCAGCAGCTCGTCTTATTCCAGGCTGCAGTACTTC | CASSSSYSRLQYF
TRBJ2-7 | TRBV5-5 | TRBD1 | . | TGTGCCAGCAGCTGGGACAGGGGGGTTAATCCAATTTACGAGCAGTACTTC | CASSWDRGVNPIYEQYF
TRBJ2-5 | TRBV27 | . | . | TGTGCCAGCAGTTCAACCAGTCAGGGAACCCAGTACTTC | CASSSTSQGTQYF
TRBJ1-2 | TRBV29-1 | . | . | TGCAGCGTTGTATACGGTTATGGCTACACCTTC | CSVVYGYGYTF
TRBJ2-1 | TRBV2 | TRBD2 | . | TGTGCCAGCAGTGGGGGGGGACTAATCAATGAGCAGTTCTTC | CASSGGGLINEQFF
TRBJ1-6 | TRBV5-4 | . | . | TGTGCCAGCAGCTTGTCTTACGGGGGGGATGGTGCCTATAATTCACCCCTCCACTTT | CASSLSYGGDGAYNSPLHF
TRBJ1-1 | TRBV5-4 | . | . | TGTGCCAGCAGCCTCGGAGGAAGACTTATGAACACTGAAGCTTTCTTT | CASSLGGRLMNTEAFF
TRBJ2-5 | TRBV7-9 | . | . | TGTGCCAGCAGCCCTCAAGAGACCCAGTACTTC | CASSPQETQYF
TRBJ2-5 | TRBV28 | . | few | TGTGCCAGCAGAGGGGCCGCCGGGACAATCCAAGAGACCCAGTACTTC | CASRGAAGTIQETQYF
TRBJ1-1 | TRBV6-5 | . | once | TGTGCCAGCAGGCAGGGAGGAGGGACTGAAGCTTTCTTT | CASRQGGGTEAFF
TRBJ2-3 | TRBV9 | TRBD2 | . | TGTGCCAGCAGCGTAGATGGGGGACTAGTTGATACGCAGTATTTT | CASSVDGGLVDTQYF
TRBJ2-5 | TRBV9 | TRBD1 | . | TGTGCCAGCAGCGTAGCCCCGACAGGGTTGGAGACCCAGTACTTC | CASSVAPTGLETQYF
TRBJ2-2 | TRBV27 | TRBD1 | . | TGTGCCAGCAGTCCGGCTACAGGGGTCACCGGGGAGCTGTTTTTT | CASSPATGVTGELFF
TRBJ1-3 | TRBV7-9 | TRBD1 | . | TGTGCCAGCAGCACCGAAAGACAGGGCTCTGGAAACACCATATATTTT | CASSTERQGSGNTIYF
TRBJ1-1 | TRBV5-1 | TRBD1 | . | TGCGCCAGCAGCCAGACAGGGGCCGACACTGAAGCTTTCTTT | CASSQTGADTEAFF
TRBJ2-7 | TRBV5-1 | TRBD1 | . | TGCGCCAGCTGCTGGGGACAGGCCTACGAGCAGTACTTC | CASCWGQAYEQYF
TRBJ2-1 | TRBV7-9 | . | once | TGTGCCAGCAGCTTAGCAAAGCTAGTGGATGAGCAGTTCTTC | CASSLAKLVDEQFF
TRBJ1-5 | TRBV7-8 | . | . | TGTGCCAGCAGCTTAGAGGGGAGCAATCAGCCCCAGCATTTT | CASSLEGSNQPQHF
TRBJ2-5 | TRBV2 | . | . | TGTGCCAGCAGTGCGGCAGGCGAAGAGACCCAGTACTTC | CASSAAGEETQYF
TRBJ2-5 | TRBV19 | TRBD2 | . | TGTGCCAGTACCCCCACCGCATTGGCGGGGGGGACGGGGGAGACCCAGTACTTC | CASTPTALAGGTGETQYF
TRBJ2-5 | TRBV27 | . | . | TGTGCCAGCAGTTTTGCGGGGCTTCTAGAGACCCAGTACTTC | CASSFAGLLETQYF
TRBJ2-7 | TRBV2 | . | . | TGTGCCAGCAGTGGGAGTAGGGCAGGGGCGCCCTACGAGCAGTACTTC | CASSGSRAGAPYEQYF
TRBJ1-2 | TRBV7-8 | . | . | TGTGCCAGCAGCTTAGCGCTCGGGTATGGCTACACCTTC | CASSLALGYGYTF
TRBJ2-7 | TRBV6-4 | . | . | TGTGCCAGCAGTGGGAGGGCAGGGTTACCCCTCGAGCAGTACTTC | CASSGRAGLPLEQYF